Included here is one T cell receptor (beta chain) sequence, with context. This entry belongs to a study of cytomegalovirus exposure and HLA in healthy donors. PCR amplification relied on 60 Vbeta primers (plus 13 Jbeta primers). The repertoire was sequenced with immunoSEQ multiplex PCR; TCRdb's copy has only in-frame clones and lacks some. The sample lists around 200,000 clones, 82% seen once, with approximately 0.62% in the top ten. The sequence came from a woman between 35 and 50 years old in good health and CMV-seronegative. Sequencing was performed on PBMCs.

CDR3 loop: CASSPGGVGPQHF. CDR3 DNA sequence: TGTGCCAGCTCACCAGGAGGGGTCGGGCCCCAGCATTTT. V usage is TRBV18 and J usage is TRBJ1-5; tentatively, D is TRBD1 (5 bases). The CDR3 runs 13 residues. Germline-derived CDR1 and CDR2 are KGHSH and LQKENI. Trimming cost V 2 bases and J 9 bases, with 11 bases left between them. The variable domain in full, completed from reference TRBV18 and TRBJ1-5, reads NAGVMQNPRHLVRRRGQEARLRCSPMKGHSHVYWYRQLPEEGLKFMVYLQKENIIDESGMPKERFSAEFPKEGPSILRIQQVVRGDSAAYFCASSPGGVGPQHFGDGTRLSIL.